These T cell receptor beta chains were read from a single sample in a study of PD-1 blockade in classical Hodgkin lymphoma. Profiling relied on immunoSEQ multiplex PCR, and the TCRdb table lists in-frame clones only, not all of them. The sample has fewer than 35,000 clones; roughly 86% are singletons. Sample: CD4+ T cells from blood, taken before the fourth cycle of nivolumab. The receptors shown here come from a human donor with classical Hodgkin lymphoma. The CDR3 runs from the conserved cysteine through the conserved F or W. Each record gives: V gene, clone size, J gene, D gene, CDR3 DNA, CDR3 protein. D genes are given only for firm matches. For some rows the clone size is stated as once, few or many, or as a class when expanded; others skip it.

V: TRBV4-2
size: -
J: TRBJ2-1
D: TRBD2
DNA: TGTGCCAGCAGCCAGGGGGAGGGTAGCGGCCCCTACAATGAGCAGTTCTTC
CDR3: CASSQGEGSGPYNEQFF

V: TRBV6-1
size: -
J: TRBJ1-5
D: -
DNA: TGTGCCAGCAGTGGGGAGGCTAATCAGCCCCAGCATTTT
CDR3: CASSGEANQPQHF

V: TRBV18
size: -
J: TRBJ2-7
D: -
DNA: TGTGCCAGCTCACCAAGGACCTACGAGCAGTACTTC
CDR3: CASSPRTYEQYF

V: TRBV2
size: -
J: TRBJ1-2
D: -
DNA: TGTGCCAGCAGTGTTCCATCGAGGAGAAGTTTAGCTAACTATGGCTACACCTTC
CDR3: CASSVPSRRSLANYGYTF

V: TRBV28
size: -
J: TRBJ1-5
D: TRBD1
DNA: TGTGCCAGCAGCTGGGGGACAGGGGTCCAGCCCCAGCATTTT
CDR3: CASSWGTGVQPQHF

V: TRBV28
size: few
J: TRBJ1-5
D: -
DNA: TGTGCCAGCACCAAGTCCAGGGTATATCAGCCCCAGCATTTT
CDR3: CASTKSRVYQPQHF

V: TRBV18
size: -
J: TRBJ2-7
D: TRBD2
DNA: TGTGCCAGCTCACCAGGGGGGGTCGAGCAGTACTTC
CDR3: CASSPGGVEQYF

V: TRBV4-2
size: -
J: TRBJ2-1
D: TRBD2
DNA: TGTGCCAGCAGCCAAGAGCTAGCGGGGGGAACTGAGCAGTTCTTC
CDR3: CASSQELAGGTEQFF

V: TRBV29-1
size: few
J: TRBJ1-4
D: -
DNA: TGCAGCGTTGAGTTAGAGGGCTTTCTTGAAAAACTGTTTTTT
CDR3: CSVELEGFLEKLFF

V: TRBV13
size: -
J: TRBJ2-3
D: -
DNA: TGTGCCAGCAGCTTAGGCGGAATCTTGATCACAGATACGCAGTATTTT
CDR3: CASSLGGILITDTQYF

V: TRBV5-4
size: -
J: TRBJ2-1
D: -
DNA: TGTGCCAGCAGCTTCATTCAGGGGGGCTACAATGAGCAGTTCTTC
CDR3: CASSFIQGGYNEQFF

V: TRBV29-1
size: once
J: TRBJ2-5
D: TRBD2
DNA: TGCAGCGCTGGGGGACTAGCGGGCCAAGAGACCCAGTACTTC
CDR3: CSAGGLAGQETQYF

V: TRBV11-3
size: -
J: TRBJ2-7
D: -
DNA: TGTGCCAGCAGCTTAGAGGAGGCGTCTGCCTACGAGCAGTACTTC
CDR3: CASSLEEASAYEQYF

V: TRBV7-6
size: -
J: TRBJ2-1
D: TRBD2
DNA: TGTGCCAGCAGCTTGGTGGGGGGGGATAACAATGAGCAGTTCTTC
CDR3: CASSLVGGDNNEQFF

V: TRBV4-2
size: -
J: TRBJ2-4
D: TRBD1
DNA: TGTGCCAGCAGCCAAGATGGCGAGGGGGCTTGGAACATTCAGTACTTC
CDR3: CASSQDGEGAWNIQYF

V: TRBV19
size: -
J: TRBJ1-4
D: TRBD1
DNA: TGTGCCAGTCAGGGGGCGAGGAATGAAAAACTGTTTTTT
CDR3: CASQGARNEKLFF

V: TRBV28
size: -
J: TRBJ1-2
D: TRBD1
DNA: TGTGCCAGCAGTTTTTCGACAGGGGAGGGCTACACCTTC
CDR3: CASSFSTGEGYTF

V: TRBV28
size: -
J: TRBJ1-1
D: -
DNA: TGTGCCAGCACCAGATTCCCGGGCGCTGAAGCTTTCTTT
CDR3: CASTRFPGAEAFF

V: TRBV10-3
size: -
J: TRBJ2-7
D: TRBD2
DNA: TGTGCCATCAGTGAACGCGGGAGGGTAAGCGAGCAGTACTTC
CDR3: CAISERGRVSEQYF

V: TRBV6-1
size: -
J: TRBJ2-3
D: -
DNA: TGTGCCAGCAAACTCGACACTCGCACAGATACGCAGTATTTT
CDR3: CASKLDTRTDTQYF

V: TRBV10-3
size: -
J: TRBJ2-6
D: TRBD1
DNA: TGTGCCATCAGTGAGGGTATAGGACAGGGGGCTTCTGGGGCCAACGTCCTGACTTTC
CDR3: CAISEGIGQGASGANVLTF

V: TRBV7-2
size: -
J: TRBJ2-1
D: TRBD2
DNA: TGTGCCAGCAGCTTACGGGGGGTAGCGGGAGGTTTCTACAATGAGCAGTTCTTC
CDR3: CASSLRGVAGGFYNEQFF

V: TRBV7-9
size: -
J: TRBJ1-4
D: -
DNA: TGTGCCAGCAGCGTCGCGGTTCCGAATGAAAAACTGTTTTTT
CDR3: CASSVAVPNEKLFF

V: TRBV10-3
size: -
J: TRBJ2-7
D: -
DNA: TGTGCCATCAGTGCAGAAACCTACGAGCAGTACTTC
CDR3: CAISAETYEQYF

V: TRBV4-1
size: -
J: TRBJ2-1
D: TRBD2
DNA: TGCGCCAGCAGCCAAGAACCGGGACTAGGGTGGTTCGGTGAGCAGTTCTTC
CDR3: CASSQEPGLGWFGEQFF

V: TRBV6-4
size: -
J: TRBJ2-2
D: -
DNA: TGTGCCAGCAGTGACTCGGCAATGGGGACGGCCGGGGAGCTGTTTTTT
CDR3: CASSDSAMGTAGELFF

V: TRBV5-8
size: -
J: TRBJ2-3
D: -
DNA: TGTGCCAGCAGCTTGGCAGGCACAGATACGCAGTATTTT
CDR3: CASSLAGTDTQYF

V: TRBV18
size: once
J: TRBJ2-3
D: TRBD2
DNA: TGTGCCAGCTCACCGAAACTAGCGGGAGGACGCACAGATACGCAGTATTTT
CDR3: CASSPKLAGGRTDTQYF

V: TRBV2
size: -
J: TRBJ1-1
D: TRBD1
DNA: TGTGCCAGCAGGGGGACAGGGCGGCGGGATGAAGCTTTCTTT
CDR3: CASRGTGRRDEAFF

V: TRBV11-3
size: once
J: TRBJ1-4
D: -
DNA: TGTGCCAGCAGTCTACAGCCAAATGAAAAACTGTTTTTT
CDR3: CASSLQPNEKLFF

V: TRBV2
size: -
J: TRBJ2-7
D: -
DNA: TGTGCCAGCAGCCTCTCCTACGAGCAGTACTTC
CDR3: CASSLSYEQYF

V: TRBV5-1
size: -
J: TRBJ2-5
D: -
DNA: TGCGCCAGCAGCTTCTTTCAAGGCCCCCTGTCTGACTTC
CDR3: CASSFFQGPLSDF

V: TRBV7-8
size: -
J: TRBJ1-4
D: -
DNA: TGTGCCAGCAGACTCGTCGGGGGCAGGAGCTCGTCTAATGAAAAACTGTTTTTT
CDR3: CASRLVGGRSSSNEKLFF

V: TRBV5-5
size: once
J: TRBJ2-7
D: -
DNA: TGTGCCAGCAGCTTGGTCGGGACCCACAAAGAGCAGTACTTC
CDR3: CASSLVGTHKEQYF

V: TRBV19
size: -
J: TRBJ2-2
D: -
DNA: TGTGCCAGTAAAAACTCCAGGGCGAACACCGGGGAGCTGTTTTTT
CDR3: CASKNSRANTGELFF

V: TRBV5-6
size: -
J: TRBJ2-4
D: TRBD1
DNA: TGTGCCAGCAGCCCTGGATGGTGGGACAGGGAAAACATTCAGTACTTC
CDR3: CASSPGWWDRENIQYF

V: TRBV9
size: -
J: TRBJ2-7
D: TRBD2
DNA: TGTGCCAGCAGCCGAACTAGCGGGACATACGAGCAGTACTTC
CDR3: CASSRTSGTYEQYF

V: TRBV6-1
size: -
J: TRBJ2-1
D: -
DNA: TGTGCCAGCAGTGGTCGTAGCGATAATAACAATGAGCAGTTCTTC
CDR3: CASSGRSDNNNEQFF

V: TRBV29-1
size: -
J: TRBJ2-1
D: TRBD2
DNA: TGCAGCGTGGCTAAGCTACTAGCGTCAAATGAGCAGTTCTTC
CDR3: CSVAKLLASNEQFF

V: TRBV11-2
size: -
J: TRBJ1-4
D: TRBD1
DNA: TGTGCCAGCAGCCAGGACAGGGGGCGCCTCGGGGAAAAACTGTTTTTT
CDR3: CASSQDRGRLGEKLFF

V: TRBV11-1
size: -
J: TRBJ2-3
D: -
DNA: TGTGCCAGCAGCTTAGCGCTTTACGCCACAGATACGCAGTATTTT
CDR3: CASSLALYATDTQYF

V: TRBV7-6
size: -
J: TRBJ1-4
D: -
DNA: TGTGCCAGCAGCTTGGGCGGACTCGAAAAACTGTTTTTT
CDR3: CASSLGGLEKLFF

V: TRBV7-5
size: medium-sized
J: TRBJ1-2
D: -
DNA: TGTGCCAGCCCAAGTCCCGGACAGTTATTAACTAACTATGGCTACACCTTC
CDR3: CASPSPGQLLTNYGYTF

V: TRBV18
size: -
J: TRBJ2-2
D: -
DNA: TGTGCCAGCTCACCAAGGAACACCGGGGAGCTGTTTTTT
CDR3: CASSPRNTGELFF

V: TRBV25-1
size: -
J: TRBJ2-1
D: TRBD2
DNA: TGTGCCAGCAGTGAAGGCTCTAGCGGGAGGAACAATGAGCAGTTCTTC
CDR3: CASSEGSSGRNNEQFF

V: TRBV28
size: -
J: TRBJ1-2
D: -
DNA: TGTGCCAGCAGTTTATCTCCCGGGTCCCCGGAGGACTATGGCTACACCTTC
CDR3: CASSLSPGSPEDYGYTF

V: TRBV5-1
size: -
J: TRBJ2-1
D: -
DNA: TGCGCCAGCAGCTTGGACGGCGGGTACTACAATGAGCAGTTCTTC
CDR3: CASSLDGGYYNEQFF

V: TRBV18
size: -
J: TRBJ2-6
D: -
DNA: TGTGCCAGCTCACCGGTATCTGGGGCCAACGTCCTGACTTTC
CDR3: CASSPVSGANVLTF

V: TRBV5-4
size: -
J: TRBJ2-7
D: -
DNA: TGTGCCAGCAGCTTGGATTCCTTTACCTACGAGCAGTACTTC
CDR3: CASSLDSFTYEQYF

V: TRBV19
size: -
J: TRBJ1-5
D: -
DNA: TGTGCCAGTAGTAGGGACCCGAATCAGCCCCAGCATTTT
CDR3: CASSRDPNQPQHF

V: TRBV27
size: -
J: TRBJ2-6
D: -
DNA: TGTGCCAGCAGTACCTCTGGGGCCAACGTCCTGACTTTC
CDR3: CASSTSGANVLTF

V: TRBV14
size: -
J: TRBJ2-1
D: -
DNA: TGTGCCAGCAGCCAAGTTTGGGCGGCCGAGCAGTTCTTC
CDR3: CASSQVWAAEQFF